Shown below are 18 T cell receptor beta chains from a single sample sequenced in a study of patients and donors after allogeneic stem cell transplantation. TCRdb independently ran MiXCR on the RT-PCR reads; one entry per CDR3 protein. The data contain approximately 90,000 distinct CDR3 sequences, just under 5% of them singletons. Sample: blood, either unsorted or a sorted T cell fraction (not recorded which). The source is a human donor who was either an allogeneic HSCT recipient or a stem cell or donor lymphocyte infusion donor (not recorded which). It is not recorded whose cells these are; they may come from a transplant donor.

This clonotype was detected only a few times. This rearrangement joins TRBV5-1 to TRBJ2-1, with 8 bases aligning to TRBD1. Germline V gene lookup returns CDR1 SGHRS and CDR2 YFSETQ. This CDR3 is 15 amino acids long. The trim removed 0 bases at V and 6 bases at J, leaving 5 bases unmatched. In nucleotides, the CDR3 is TGCGCCAGCAGCTTGGATACAGGGGGAGGCAATGAGCAGTTCTTC. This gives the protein CASSLDTGGGNEQFF.

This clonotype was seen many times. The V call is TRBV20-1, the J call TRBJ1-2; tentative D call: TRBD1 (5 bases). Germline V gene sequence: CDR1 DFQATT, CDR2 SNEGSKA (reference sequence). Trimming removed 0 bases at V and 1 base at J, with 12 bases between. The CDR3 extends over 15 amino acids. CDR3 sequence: CSARDRGRGNYGYTF. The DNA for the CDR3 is TGCAGTGCTAGAGATAGAGGAAGGGGTAACTATGGCTACACCTTC.

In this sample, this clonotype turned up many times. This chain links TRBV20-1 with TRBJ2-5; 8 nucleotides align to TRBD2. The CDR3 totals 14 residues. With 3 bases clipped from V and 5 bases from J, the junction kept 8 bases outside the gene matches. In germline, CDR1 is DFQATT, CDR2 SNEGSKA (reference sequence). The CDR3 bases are TGCAGTGCTAGGCGGGAGGTTTTCTTGGAGACCCAGTACTTC. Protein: CSARREVFLETQYF.

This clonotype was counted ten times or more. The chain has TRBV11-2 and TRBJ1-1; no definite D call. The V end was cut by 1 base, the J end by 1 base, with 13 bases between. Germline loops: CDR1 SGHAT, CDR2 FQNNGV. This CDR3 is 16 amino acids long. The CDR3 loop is CASSLVNLPGNTEAFF. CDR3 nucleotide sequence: TGTGCCAGCAGCTTAGTCAACTTACCCGGGAACACTGAAGCTTTCTTT.

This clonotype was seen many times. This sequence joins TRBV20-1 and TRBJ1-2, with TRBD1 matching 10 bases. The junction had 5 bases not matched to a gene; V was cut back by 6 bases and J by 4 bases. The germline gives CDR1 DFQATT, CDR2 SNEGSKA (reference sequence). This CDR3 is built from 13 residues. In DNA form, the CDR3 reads TGCAGTGCAAAGGACAGGGGGGCCTATGGCTACACCTTC. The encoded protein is CSAKDRGAYGYTF.

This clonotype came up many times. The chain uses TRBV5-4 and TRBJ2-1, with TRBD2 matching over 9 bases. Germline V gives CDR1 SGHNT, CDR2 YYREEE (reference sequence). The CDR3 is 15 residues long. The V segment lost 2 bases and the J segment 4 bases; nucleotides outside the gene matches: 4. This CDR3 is CASSFAGGGYNEQFF. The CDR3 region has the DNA TGTGCCAGCAGCTTTGCGGGGGGGGGGTACAATGAGCAGTTCTTC.

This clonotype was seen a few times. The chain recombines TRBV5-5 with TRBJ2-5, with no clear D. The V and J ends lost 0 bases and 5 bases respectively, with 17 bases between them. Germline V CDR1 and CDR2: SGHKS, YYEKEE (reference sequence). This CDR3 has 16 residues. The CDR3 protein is CASSLAGLGISETQYF. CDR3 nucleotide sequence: TGTGCCAGCAGCTTGGCCGGCCTAGGGATTTCGGAGACCCAGTACTTC.

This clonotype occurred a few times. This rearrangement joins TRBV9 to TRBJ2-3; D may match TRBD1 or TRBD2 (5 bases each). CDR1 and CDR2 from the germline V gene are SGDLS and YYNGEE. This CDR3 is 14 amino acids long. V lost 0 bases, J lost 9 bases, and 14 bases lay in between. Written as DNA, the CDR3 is TGTGCCAGCAGCGTAGATCACGGGACCAAGACGCAGTATTTT. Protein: CASSVDHGTKTQYF.

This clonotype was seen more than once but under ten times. The CDR3 DNA reads TGTGCCAGCAGTAGGACTTTCCAAGAGACCCAGTACTTC. Amino acid sequence: CASSRTFQETQYF. The chain has TRBV27 and TRBJ2-5; D possibly corresponds to TRBD2 (5 bases). Trimming left V 5 bases short and J 1 base short, with 8 bases between. The CDR3 totals 13 residues. Germline assignment: CDR1 MNHEY and CDR2 SMNVEV (reference sequence).

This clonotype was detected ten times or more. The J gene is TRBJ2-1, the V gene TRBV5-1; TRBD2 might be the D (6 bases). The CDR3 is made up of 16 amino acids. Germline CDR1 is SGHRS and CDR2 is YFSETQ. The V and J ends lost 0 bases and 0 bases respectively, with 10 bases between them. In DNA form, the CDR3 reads TGCGCCAGCAGCTTGGCGGAGGGGAGCTCCTACAATGAGCAGTTCTTC. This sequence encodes CASSLAEGSSYNEQFF. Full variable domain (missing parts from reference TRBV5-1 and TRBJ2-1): KAGVTQTPRYLIKTRGQQVTLSCSPISGHRSVSWYQQTPGQGLQFLFEYFSETQRNKGNFPGRFSGRQFSNSRSEMNVSTLELGDSALYLCASSLAEGSSYNEQFFGPGTRLTVL.

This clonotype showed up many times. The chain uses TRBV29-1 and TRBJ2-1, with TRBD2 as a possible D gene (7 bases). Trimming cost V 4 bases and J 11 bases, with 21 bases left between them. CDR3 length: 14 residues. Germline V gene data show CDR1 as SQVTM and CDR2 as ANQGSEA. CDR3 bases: TGCAGCGTTGGGACGGGGGGCCAGGAGGGGAAGCAGTTCTTC. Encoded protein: CSVGTGGQEGKQFF.

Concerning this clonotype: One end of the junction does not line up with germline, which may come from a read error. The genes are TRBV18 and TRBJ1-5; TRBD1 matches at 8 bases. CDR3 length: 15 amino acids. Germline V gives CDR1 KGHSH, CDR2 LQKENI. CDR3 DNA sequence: TGTGTCAGCTCACAGGGGGGGTTTGGCAATCAGCCCCAGCATTTT. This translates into CVSSQGGFGNQPQHF.

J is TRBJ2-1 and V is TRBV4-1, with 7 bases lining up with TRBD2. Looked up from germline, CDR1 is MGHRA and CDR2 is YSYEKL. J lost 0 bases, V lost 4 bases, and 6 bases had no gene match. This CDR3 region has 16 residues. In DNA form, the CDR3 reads TGCGCCAGCAGCCCCTTAGCGGGTACCTCCTACAATGAGCAGTTCTTC. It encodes CASSPLAGTSYNEQFF.

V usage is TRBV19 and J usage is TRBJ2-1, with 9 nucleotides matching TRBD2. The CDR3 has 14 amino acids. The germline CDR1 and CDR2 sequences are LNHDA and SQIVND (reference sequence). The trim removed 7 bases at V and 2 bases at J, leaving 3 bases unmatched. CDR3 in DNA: TGTGCCAGTAAGCGGGAGGCTACCTACAATGAGCAGTTCTTC. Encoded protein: CASKREATYNEQFF.

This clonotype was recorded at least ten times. The CDR3 coding sequence is TGTGCCAGCAGCCTGGGTGGGGGTATGAACACTGAAGCTTTCTTT. Encoded protein: CASSLGGGMNTEAFF. The chain joins TRBV27 to TRBJ1-1; tentative D call: TRBD1 (5 bases). CDR3 length: 15 amino acids. CDR1 and CDR2 from the germline V gene are MNHEY and SMNVEV (reference sequence). Trimming pared 6 bases from V and 0 bases from J, leaving 14 bases between.

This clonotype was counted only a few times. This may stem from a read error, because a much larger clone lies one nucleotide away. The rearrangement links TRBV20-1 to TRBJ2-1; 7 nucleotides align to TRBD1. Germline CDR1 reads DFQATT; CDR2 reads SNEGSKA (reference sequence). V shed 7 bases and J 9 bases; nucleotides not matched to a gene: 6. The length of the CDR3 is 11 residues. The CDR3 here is CSDPTGSEQFF. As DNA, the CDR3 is TGCAGTGACCCGACAGGGAGTGAGCAGTTCTTC.

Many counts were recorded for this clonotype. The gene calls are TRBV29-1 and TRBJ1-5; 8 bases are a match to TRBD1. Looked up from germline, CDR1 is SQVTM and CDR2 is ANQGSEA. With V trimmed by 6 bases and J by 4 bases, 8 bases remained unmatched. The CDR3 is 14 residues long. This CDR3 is CSVGQGTGNQPQHF. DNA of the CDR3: TGCAGCGTAGGACAGGGAACAGGTAATCAGCCCCAGCATTTT. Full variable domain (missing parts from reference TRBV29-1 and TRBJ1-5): SAVISQKPSRDICQRGTSLTIQCQVDSQVTMMFWYRQQPGQSLTLIATANQGSEATYESGFVIDKFPISRPNLTFSTLTVSNMSPEDSSIYLCSVGQGTGNQPQHFGDGTRLSIL.

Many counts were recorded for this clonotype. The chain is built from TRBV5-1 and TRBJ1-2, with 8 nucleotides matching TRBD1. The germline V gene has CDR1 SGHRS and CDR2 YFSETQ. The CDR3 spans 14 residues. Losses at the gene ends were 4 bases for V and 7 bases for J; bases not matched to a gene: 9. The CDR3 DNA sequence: TGCGCCAGCAGCGTAGGTGGACAGGGAGGTGGCTACACCTTC. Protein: CASSVGGQGGGYTF.